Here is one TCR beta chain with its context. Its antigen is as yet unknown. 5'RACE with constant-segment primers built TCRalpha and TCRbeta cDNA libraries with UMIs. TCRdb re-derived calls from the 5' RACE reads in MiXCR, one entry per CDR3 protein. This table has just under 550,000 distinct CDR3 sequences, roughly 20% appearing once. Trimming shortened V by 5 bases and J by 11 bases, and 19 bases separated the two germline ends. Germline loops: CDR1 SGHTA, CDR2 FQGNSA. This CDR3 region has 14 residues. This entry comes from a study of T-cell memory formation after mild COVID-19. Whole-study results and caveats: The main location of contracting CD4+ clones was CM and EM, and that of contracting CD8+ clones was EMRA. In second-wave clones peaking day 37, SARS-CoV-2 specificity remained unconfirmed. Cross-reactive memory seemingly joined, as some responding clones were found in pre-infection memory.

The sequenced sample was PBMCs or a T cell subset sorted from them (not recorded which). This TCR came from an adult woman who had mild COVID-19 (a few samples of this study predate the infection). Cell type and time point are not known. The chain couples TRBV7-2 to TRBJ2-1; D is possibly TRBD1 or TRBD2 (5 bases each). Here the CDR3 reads CASSPTTGTPKQFF. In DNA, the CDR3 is TGTGCCAGCAGCCCCACAACCGGGACCCCCAAGCAGTTCTTC.